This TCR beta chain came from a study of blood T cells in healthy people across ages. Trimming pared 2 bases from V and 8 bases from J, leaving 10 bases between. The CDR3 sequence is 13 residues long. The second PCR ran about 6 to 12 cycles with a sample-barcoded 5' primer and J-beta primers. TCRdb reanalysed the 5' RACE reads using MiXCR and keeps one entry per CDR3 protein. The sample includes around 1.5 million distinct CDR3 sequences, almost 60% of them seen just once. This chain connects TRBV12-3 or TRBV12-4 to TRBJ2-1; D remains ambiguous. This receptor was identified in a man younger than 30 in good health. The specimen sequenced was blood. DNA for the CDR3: TGTGCCAGCAGTTTAACACTGGGTTATGAGCAGTTCTTC. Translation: CASSLTLGYEQFF.